This TCR beta chain was documented in a study of blood T cell repertoires in COVID-19. The V segment lost 4 bases and the J segment 0 bases; nucleotides outside the gene matches: 3. Germline V gene data show CDR1 as SGHVS and CDR2 as FQNEAQ. The CDR3 covers 15 residues. Either two negative PCRs, clearance, or symptom resolution qualified Cohort 3 donors as recovered. Per the study methods: Amplifying reference gene primers gave estimates of nucleated cell counts. The data were produced by immunoSEQ multiplex PCR, yet TCRdb's version contains in-frame clones alone and is incomplete. The V and J calls and clone size were taken over from that table, and D and trimming were inferred from the DNA. The sample includes 290,000 or so clones, 80% to 95% of them seen just once.

The chain has TRBV7-8 and TRBJ1-5; 7 bases are shared with TRBD1. The clonotype was recovered from a woman younger than 45 who had recovered from COVID-19. The specimen sequenced was PBMCs or T cells enriched from blood (not recorded which). As DNA, the CDR3 is TGTGCCAGCAGCTCGGGACAGATTAGCAATCAGCCCCAGCATTTT. Protein sequence: CASSSGQISNQPQHF.